The 10 T cell receptor beta chains reported below all come from one sample, sequenced in a study of cytomegalovirus exposure and HLA in healthy donors. With 60 Vbeta and 13 Jbeta primers, the PCR was carried out. This table comes from immunoSEQ multiplex PCR, and its TCRdb copy is limited to in-frame clones, with some not included. The sample consists of around 220,000 clones, over 60% of them appearing once. The sequenced material came from PBMCs. Source of these receptors: a man aged 18 to 30 in good health and CMV-seronegative.

This clone was observed a few times. The rearrangement joins TRBV30 to TRBJ1-5; TRBD1 matches 7 bases. This CDR3 is 14 amino acids long. Germline values: CDR1 GTSNPN, CDR2 SVGIG (reference sequence). V was pared by 0 bases and J by 2 bases, with 1 base of the junction left unmatched. The CDR3 DNA reads as TGTGCCTGGAGTGTAGGGACAGGCAATCAGCCCCAGCATTTT. This gives the protein CAWSVGTGNQPQHF.

The chain has TRBV27 and TRBJ1-2; possible D gene TRBD1, 5 bases. This CDR3 has 13 amino acids. V lost 3 bases and J lost 6, with 11 bases in between. CDR1 is MNHEY, CDR2 SMNVEV, per germline (reference sequence). The CDR3 DNA is TGTGCCAGCAGTTTGGGGGGAGGACATGGCTACACCTTC. Protein: CASSLGGGHGYTF.

V usage is TRBV6-5 and J usage is TRBJ1-1; D gene uncertain. Germline V gene lookup returns CDR1 MNHEY and CDR2 SVGAGI. V gave up 8 bases and J gave up 0 bases, with 10 bases separating them. The CDR3 sequence is 13 residues long. CDR3 residues: CASLRSVNTEAFF. The CDR3 DNA reads TGTGCCAGCTTGAGGAGCGTGAACACTGAAGCTTTCTTT.

This clone was seen a single time. The V and J genes are TRBV28 and TRBJ2-1; 11 bases agree with TRBD1. In germline, CDR1 is MDHEN, CDR2 SYDVKM. V lost 7 bases to trimming and J lost 9 bases; unmatched junction nucleotides: 14. CDR3 length equals 16 residues. CDR3 in amino acids: CASTPGGGTGGREQFF. The CDR3 nucleotides read TGTGCCAGCACCCCAGGGGGGGGGACAGGGGGACGTGAGCAGTTCTTC.

As concerns this clone: The junction does not match germline at one end; this may be a read error. The gene calls are TRBV7-7 and TRBJ2-3; 12 bases are a match to TRBD2. The CDR3 consists of 16 residues. The germline gives CDR1 SSHAT, CDR2 FNYEAQ (reference sequence). The DNA of the CDR3 is TGTGCTAGCAGCTTAGGGCTAGCGGGGGGGAGAGATACGCAGTATTTT. Residues: CASSLGLAGGRDTQYF.

A word on this clone: In the same sample, other DNA sequences code for this CDR3. This chain uses TRBV5-8 with TRBJ1-4; 8 nucleotides match TRBD1. Unmatched junction bases numbered 4, after V lost 2 bases and J lost 4 bases. The CDR3 consists of 15 residues. Germline values: CDR1 SGHTS, CDR2 YDEGEE. CDR3 residues: CASSLGQGLNEKLFF. The CDR3 DNA reads TGTGCCAGCAGCTTAGGACAGGGACTTAATGAAAAACTGTTTTTT.

This chain connects TRBV30 to TRBJ2-3, with 7 bases fitting TRBD1. After removal of 2 bases from V and 6 bases from J, the junction contained 8 bases not matched to a gene. The germline V gene encodes CDR1 GTSNPN and CDR2 SVGIG (reference sequence). This CDR3 contains 14 residues. The CDR3 DNA sequence: TGTGCCTGGAGTTCGGACAGGTTGTGGGATACGCAGTATTTT. Amino acids: CAWSSDRLWDTQYF.

The J gene is TRBJ2-2, the V gene TRBV29-1; no clear D gene. Germline CDR1 reads SQVTM; CDR2 reads ANQGSEA. The CDR3 consists of 13 residues. V lost 3 bases, J lost 1 base, and 6 bases lay in between. CDR3 DNA: TGCAGCGTTGAGAGGAAGAACACCGGGGAGCTGTTTTTT. Protein: CSVERKNTGELFF.

J is TRBJ2-1 and V is TRBV27, with TRBD1 matching 9 bases. Germline CDR1 is MNHEY and CDR2 is SMNVEV (reference sequence). The CDR3 is 15 residues long. J gave up 8 bases and V 6 bases, and 11 bases lay outside the gene matches. The chain's CDR3 is CASSPGTGIMYEQFF. The CDR3 coding sequence is TGTGCCAGCAGCCCGGGGACAGGGATTATGTATGAGCAGTTCTTC.

The chain is built from TRBV19 and TRBJ2-3; tentatively, D is TRBD1 (5 bases). V lost 4 bases and J 8 bases, leaving 19 bases between the germline ends. The germline CDR1 and CDR2 sequences are LNHDA and SQIVND (reference sequence). This CDR3 is 15 amino acids long. The CDR3 DNA is TGTGCCAGTAGTAAACCTACGACAGTCGGCAGTACGCAGTATTTT. Amino acids: CASSKPTTVGSTQYF.